This T cell receptor (beta chain) was sequenced during a study of cytomegalovirus exposure and HLA in healthy donors. The CDR3 is 12 residues long. Germline V lookup: CDR1 MGHRA, CDR2 YSYEKL. The V gene lost 2 bases and the J gene lost 6 bases, with 6 bases spanning the gap. The study ran its PCR with 60 Vbeta and 13 Jbeta primers. Here immunoSEQ multiplex PCR was the method, and the copy in TCRdb shows in-frame clones only, minus some. The sample records 150,000 to 200,000 clones, less than 80% being singletons. V is TRBV4-1 and J is TRBJ2-3; D might be TRBD2 (6 bases). Source material: PBMCs. The receptor was derived from a man aged 35 to 55 in good health and CMV-seronegative. The DNA for the CDR3 is TGCGCCAGCAGCCAAACTAGCGATACGCAGTATTTT. It specifies CASSQTSDTQYF.